This TCR beta chain originates from a study of shared clonotypes between healthy human individuals. To note about this clone: No antigen is known for it.

Study-level points and caveats: Rarefaction analysis demonstrated incomplete sorted-subset sequencing notwithstanding large depth.

Measured with immunoSEQ multiplex PCR; TCRdb has only the in-frame clones, and not every one. The data show nearly 600,000 clones, over 95% seen once. As defined, naive CD8 cells were CD45RO-negative and positively selected for CCR7, with terminally differentiated effector memory CD45RA+ cells excluded. Everyone who donated was a Caucasian adult who lived in Nashville, Tennessee. Sequenced: naive CD8+ T cells sorted from blood. This TCR was sampled from a woman aged 30 to 39 in good health.

The CDR3 coding sequence is TGTGCCAGTAGTTCCGCGGAAAGCTCCTACGAGCAGTACTTC. This translates into CASSSAESSYEQYF. The chain couples TRBV19 to TRBJ2-7; D unresolved. Between the trimmed V and J ends, which lost 5 bases and 0 bases, there was a span of 11 bases. In germline, CDR1 is LNHDA, CDR2 SQIVND (reference sequence). CDR3 length equals 14 residues.